This entry describes one T cell receptor (beta chain). This record belongs to a study of blood T cell repertoires in COVID-19. Overall study: Spain, Italy and the United States supplied samples that represented acute and convalescent COVID-19. The analysed material was cDNA or gDNA that came from T cells, B-cell-depleted T cells, or PBMCs.

This CDR3 has 14 amino acids. V lost 5 bases and J lost 3, with 10 bases in between. Per germline, CDR1 LNHDA and CDR2 SQIVND (reference sequence). Authors' analysis steps: Amplification of reference gene primers was used by the study to estimate nucleated cell counts. The method was immunoSEQ multiplex PCR; TCRdb's version includes in-frame clones alone and lacks a portion of them. V, J and clone size are those of that table, while D and trimming were read from the DNA. This table has under 80,000 clones, around 77% appearing once. This chain links TRBV19 with TRBJ2-2; D is ambiguous. Sequences were obtained from peripheral blood. The clonotype comes from an elderly man with active or convalescent COVID-19. The CDR3 DNA follows: TGTGCCAGTAGTGCTAGACCGGACACCGGGGAGCTGTTTTTT. Protein sequence: CASSARPDTGELFF.